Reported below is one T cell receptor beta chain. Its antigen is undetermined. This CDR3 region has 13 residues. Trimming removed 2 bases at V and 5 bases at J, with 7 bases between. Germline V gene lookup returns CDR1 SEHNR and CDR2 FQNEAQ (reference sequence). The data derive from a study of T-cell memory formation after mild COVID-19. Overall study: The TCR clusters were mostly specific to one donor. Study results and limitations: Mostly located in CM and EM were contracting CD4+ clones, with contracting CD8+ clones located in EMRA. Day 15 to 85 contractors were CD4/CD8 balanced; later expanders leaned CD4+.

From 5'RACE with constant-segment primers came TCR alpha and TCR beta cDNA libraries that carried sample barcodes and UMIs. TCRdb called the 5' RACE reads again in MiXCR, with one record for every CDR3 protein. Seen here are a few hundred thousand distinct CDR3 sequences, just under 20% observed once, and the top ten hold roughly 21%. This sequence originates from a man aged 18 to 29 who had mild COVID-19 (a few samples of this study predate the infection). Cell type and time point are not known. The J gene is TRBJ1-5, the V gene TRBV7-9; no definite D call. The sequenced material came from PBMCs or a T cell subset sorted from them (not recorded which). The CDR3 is CASSLFRDQPQHF. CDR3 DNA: TGTGCCAGCAGCTTATTTCGAGATCAGCCCCAGCATTTT.